This record concerns one TCR beta chain sequence. Its specificity is unknown. This CDR3 is also generated by other DNA sequences in the sample. Across several immunoSEQ plates, the genomic DNA of each subset was split evenly. Produced via immunoSEQ multiplex PCR; TCRdb's table is partial and in-frame only. The table has some 2,100,000 clones, 85% to 95% seen once. Selected positively for CCR7 and CD45RO-negative, naive CD8 cells excluded terminally differentiated effector memory CD45RA+ cells. The CDR3 totals 11 residues. The germline V and J ends were trimmed by 0 bases and 8 bases, with 4 bases remaining between them. Germline values: CDR1 GTSNPN, CDR2 SVGIG (reference sequence). This entry comes from a study of shared clonotypes between healthy human individuals. Regarding the study as a whole: In general, naive subsets displayed greater estimated richness than memory subsets did. Sampling involved blood alone; tissue repertoires likely differ.

Sequencing was carried out using naive CD8+ T cells from PBMCs. V usage is TRBV30 and J usage is TRBJ2-2, with unresolved D. This TCR derives from a man aged 18-30 years in good health. Some clones in this sample may be carry-over from other donors' samples. The CDR3 sequence is CAWSVGGELFF. CDR3 bases: TGTGCCTGGAGTGTCGGAGGGGAGCTGTTTTTT.